This T cell receptor beta chain was found in a study of blood T cell repertoires in COVID-19 (dated by TCRdb to 2018 to 2020). About the study as a whole: Collaborator samples came from the United States, Italy and Spain and covered acute and convalescent phases of COVID-19. Subjects who had been exposed to COVID-19, were actively infected with it, or had recovered from it provided the deeply sampled blood TCRbeta repertoires that made up the dataset. Where available, HLA class I and class II types were obtained from metadata supplied by the sample provider rather than from assay-based typing. The repertoires were released in a freely available public database intended as a resource for research on the immune response to SARS-CoV-2. The material from the prospective study consisted of cDNA or gDNA derived from T cells, B-cell-depleted T cells, or PBMCs. The samples were drawn from two sources: the first 160 participants of the ongoing ImmuneRACE study, and 1,200 or so subjects contributed by 6 global collaborators. The sample metadata nearly always contained a de-identified subject ID, COVID-19 status, age in years and sex.

As for this clone: No cognate antigen has been identified for it. No clone much larger than this one lies a single base away; base qualities are absent.

Beyond this particular receptor, the publication reports: Clinical and demographic metadata were provided uncurated, with the amount varying by source and participant.

V is pared back by 4 bases and J by 4 bases, with 14 bases lying between the germline termini. CDR3 length: 15 amino acids, cysteine to phenylalanine. The only DNA kept is the CDR3, 45 bases in frame from the first base. From a lookup of the germline V gene, CDR1 and CDR2 are SGHTS and YDEGEE. Whole blood was collected in K2EDTA tubes by collaborating institutions according to the institutions' own protocols. For TCRbeta analysis, collaborator samples were shipped as frozen whole blood, as isolated PBMCs, or as DNA extracted from either sample type. TCRbeta CDR3 regions were amplified from genomic DNA using the immunoSEQ Assay, a bias-controlled multiplex PCR. Turning to the authors' computational methods: Nucleated cell counts per sample were estimated from amplification of reference gene primers within the assay. To quantify the absolute abundance of each unique TCRbeta CDR3 rearrangement, sequence reads were collapsed and filtered. For each sample, productive Simpson clonality was calculated by taking the square root of Simpson's diversity index across productive rearrangements. This is the immuneACCESS table as TCRdb keeps it, with only in-frame sequences that have V and J called. A part of the clones is gone; compared with another copy, unresolved V genes explain less than half, and the rest is unexplained. The D gene and trimming were derived from the DNA, and the V and J assignments and clone size from that table. Across this sample there are about 240,000 clones, with more than 75% seen only once. The top ten clones comprise approximately 13% of the sample.

The source of this sequence is a man aged 80 or over with acute or convalescent COVID-19. Here the chain combines TRBV5-8 and TRBJ1-4; matching of 5 bases hints at TRBD1 as the D gene. The sequencing input was peripheral blood. The DNA sequence is as follows: TGTGCCAGCAGCCGCGCAGGGCTTAATAATGAAAAACTGTTTTTT. Its amino acids are CASSRAGLNNEKLFF. Supplemented by the reference TRBV5-8 and TRBJ1-4 proteins around the CDR3, the complete variable domain is EAGVTQSPTHLIKTRGQQATLRCSPISGHTSVYWYQQALGLGLQFLLWYDEGEERNRGNFPPRFSGRQFPNYSSELNVNALELEDSALYLCASSRAGLNNEKLFFGSGTQLSVL.